This T cell receptor (beta chain) emerged from a study of T-cell reconstitution after alpha-beta-depleted transplantation in children. The CDR3 is made up of 11 amino acids. V was pared by 8 bases and J by 4 bases, with 7 bases between. The V gene's germline CDR1 is LNHDA and CDR2 SQIVND (reference sequence). Molecular barcoding with unique molecular identifiers was used for the TCRbeta library. TCRdb reprocessed the PCR reads via MiXCR and lists one record per CDR3 protein. Among 580,000 or so distinct CDR3 sequences listed, roughly 23% were seen once. This clonotype was counted a few times. What it recognizes is unknown. Study-wide points: Certain patients had high TCRbeta diversity at day 60, and it came from recipient T cells and thymic progenitors that survived. Counts and diversity of T cells one year after transplant came mostly from newly produced T cells. Several hundred rapidly expanded clones from non-depleted graft cells reportedly supplied alpha-beta T cells about two months post-transplant.

This chain links TRBV19 with TRBJ2-3; D gene unclear. The sequence derives from a boy in the first two years of life who had a stem cell transplant for acute myeloid leukemia, so the T cells may come from the graft donor. Sequencing was performed on PBMCs, mostly from graft donor cells, taken 360 days after TCRalphabeta/CD19-depleted stem cell transplant. CDR3 loop: CASPTPDTQYF. In nucleotides, the CDR3 is TGTGCCAGTCCCACCCCAGATACGCAGTATTTT.